This passage covers 30 T cell receptor beta chains from one sample sequenced in a study of blood T cell repertoires in COVID-19. TCRdb keeps only in-frame clones here, not all; method: immunoSEQ multiplex PCR. The repertoire holds roughly 250,000 clones, with roughly nine tenths as singletons. Sequencing used PBMCs or T cells enriched from blood (not recorded which). These receptors all come from a human donor in a cohort exposed to, infected with or recovered from COVID-19 (not recorded which). The donor label of this sample is uncertain.

This clone has only one observation. The chain links TRBV6-5 to TRBJ2-2; 10 positions match TRBD1. The CDR3 extends over 15 amino acids. Trimming took 5 bases from V and 5 from J; bases not matched to a gene: 5. CDR1 is MNHEY, CDR2 SVGAGI, per germline. CDR3 sequence (DNA): TGTGCCAGCAGTCCCGGGACAGGGGTGACCGGGGAGCTGTTTTTT. Its protein product is CASSPGTGVTGELFF.

The chain employs TRBV6-5 and TRBJ1-1; D is undetermined. Germline values: CDR1 MNHEY, CDR2 SVGAGI. The CDR3 sequence is 14 residues long. The V gene lost 6 bases and the J gene lost 2 bases, with 13 bases spanning the gap. The CDR3, as DNA: TGTGCCAGCAGGGAGGACGGGATTAACACTGAAGCTTTCTTT. The encoded protein is CASREDGINTEAFF.

The chain couples TRBV5-4 to TRBJ2-7; 10 bases agree with TRBD2. V was pared by 4 bases and J by 6 bases, with 7 bases of the junction left unmatched. There are 14 residues in the CDR3. The germline gives CDR1 SGHNT, CDR2 YYREEE (reference sequence). DNA of the CDR3: TGTGCCAGCAGCCGGGTAGCGGGGGGAGGCGAGCAGTACTTC. Its translation is CASSRVAGGGEQYF.

J is TRBJ1-4 and V is TRBV5-6, with D hard to call. Germline V CDR1 and CDR2: SGHDT, YYEEEE. The CDR3 contains 15 residues. V lost 0 bases and J 3 bases, leaving 9 bases between the germline ends. The CDR3 loop is CASSLVEQPNEKLFF. In DNA, the CDR3 is TGTGCCAGCAGCTTGGTTGAACAGCCTAATGAAAAACTGTTTTTT.

The chain combines TRBV30 with TRBJ1-5; D remains unclear. Germline CDR1 is GTSNPN and CDR2 is SVGIG (reference sequence). The ends were cut back, 5 bases at V and 4 bases at J, with 15 bases in the middle. The CDR3 consists of 14 residues. The CDR3 DNA follows: TGTGCCTGGGAAGAGGGTGTTGGTAATCAGCCCCAGCATTTT. This encodes CAWEEGVGNQPQHF.

This clone was seen a single time. The chain combines TRBV10-3 with TRBJ1-5; D is uncertain. V was clipped by 6 bases and J by 6 bases, with 12 bases between them. Germline V lookup: CDR1 ENHRY, CDR2 SYGVKD. The CDR3 runs 13 residues. For the CDR3, the DNA is TGTGCCATCAGGGAGGGTGCCGGTCAGCCCCAGCATTTT. As protein: CAIREGAGQPQHF.

This sequence joins TRBV15 and TRBJ1-1; the D is unclear. CDR3 length: 13 amino acids. In germline, CDR1 is LNHNV, CDR2 YYDKDF (reference sequence). V dropped 0 bases and J dropped 1 base, with 3 bases sitting between them. The CDR3: CATSRDQNTEAFF. CDR3 DNA: TGTGCCACCAGCAGAGATCAGAACACTGAAGCTTTCTTT.

This clone was observed once. The chain links TRBV6-6 to TRBJ1-6, with TRBD1 matching over 7 bases. Germline V gives CDR1 MNHNY, CDR2 SVGAGI (reference sequence). The CDR3 loop spans 13 amino acids. Trimming removed 6 bases from V and 8 bases from J; junction bases left unmatched: 4. In DNA, the CDR3 is TGTGCCAGCAGCACTACAGGGGATTCACCCCTCCACTTT. Amino acids: CASSTTGDSPLHF.

A remark on this clone: This sample also contains other DNA sequences that code for the same CDR3. The genes are TRBV3-1 (or the pseudogene TRBV3-2) and TRBJ1-1, with D maybe TRBD1 (5 bases). The CDR3 runs to 13 residues. V lost 3 bases and J lost 1, with 6 bases in between. Germline V gene data show CDR1 as LGHDT and CDR2 as YNNKEL (reference sequence). The CDR3 region is CASSQGRNTEAFF. CDR3 nucleotides: TGTGCCAGCAGCCAGGGGCGGAACACTGAAGCTTTCTTT.

This clone has a handful of counts. The chain couples TRBV24-1 to TRBJ1-5; 7 bases agree with TRBD1. The ends lost 5 bases at V and 7 bases at J; junction bases unmatched: 7. This CDR3 is built from 14 residues. In germline, CDR1 is KGHDR, CDR2 SFDVKD. The CDR3 bases are TGTGCCACCAGTGGCCAGGGGGTCAACCAGCCCCAGCATTTT. Amino acid sequence: CATSGQGVNQPQHF.

The V call is TRBV6-5, the J call TRBJ1-6; 9 positions match TRBD1. The V and J ends lost 6 bases and 7 bases, in that order; junction bases with no gene match: 7. Germline-derived CDR1 and CDR2 are MNHEY and SVGAGI. This CDR3 is 15 amino acids long. Here the CDR3 DNA reads TGTGCCAGCAGACCAGGGGGACAGGGAAATTCACCCCTCCACTTT. Its translation: CASRPGGQGNSPLHF.

The chain couples TRBV27 to TRBJ1-6, with 7 bases that match TRBD1. The germline V gene has CDR1 MNHEY and CDR2 SMNVEV (reference sequence). CDR3 length: 14 residues. V lost 6 bases and J lost 9; bases outside the gene matches: 8. CDR3 DNA sequence: TGTGCCAGCAGCTTTGACAGGGTGGGTTCACCCCTCCACTTT. Amino acids: CASSFDRVGSPLHF.

In this sample, this clone turned up once. The V gene is TRBV29-1, the J gene TRBJ1-2; TRBD1 agrees at 8 bases. The J segment lost 4 bases and the V segment lost 3 bases, leaving 4 bases of the junction unmatched. The CDR3 consists of 13 residues. Germline CDR1 is SQVTM and CDR2 is ANQGSEA. The CDR3 DNA reads TGCAGCGTTGATACCGACAGGGGCTATGGCTACACCTTC. It translates to CSVDTDRGYGYTF.

The V call is TRBV30, the J call TRBJ1-2; 7 bases align to TRBD1. Trimming took 2 bases from V and 6 from J; bases not matched to a gene: 6. This CDR3 has 13 residues. The germline gives CDR1 GTSNPN, CDR2 SVGIG (reference sequence). The CDR3, as DNA: TGTGCCTGGAGTCGAGACAGGGTCAATGGCTACACCTTC. Translation gives CAWSRDRVNGYTF.

CDR3 protein: CASSLMSGRKAFF. The DNA for the CDR3 is TGTGCCAGCAGCTTAATGTCCGGTAGAAAGGCTTTCTTT. This chain uses TRBV7-3 with TRBJ1-1; D gene ambiguous. Germline lookup yields CDR1 SGHTA and CDR2 FQGTGA. V was shortened by 1 base and J by 11 bases, with 14 bases between the two germline ends. This CDR3 is 13 amino acids long. The full variable domain, completed using reference TRBV7-3 and TRBJ1-1, is GAGVSQTPSNKVTEKGKYVELRCDPISGHTALYWYRQSLGQGPEFLIYFQGTGAADDSGLPNDRFFAVRPEGSVSTLKIQRTERGDSAVYLCASSLMSGRKAFFGQGTRLTVV.

The V and J genes are TRBV18 and TRBJ1-5; 8 nucleotides align to TRBD1. From germline, CDR1 is KGHSH and CDR2 LQKENI. Trimming cost V 5 bases and J 0 bases; bases outside gene matches: 3. The CDR3 extends over 15 amino acids. For the CDR3, the DNA is TGTGCCAGCTCAGTGGGACAGGATAGCAATCAGCCCCAGCATTTT. Its protein is CASSVGQDSNQPQHF.

The J gene is TRBJ2-1, the V gene TRBV27; D unresolved. The length of the CDR3 is 13 residues. V lost 6 bases and J 5 bases, leaving 11 bases between the germline ends. Germline loops: CDR1 MNHEY, CDR2 SMNVEV (reference sequence). The CDR3 DNA follows: TGTGCCAGCAGCCCGCCAAAGCACAATGAGCAGTTCTTC. It is translated as CASSPPKHNEQFF.

V gene TRBV4-3 combines with J gene TRBJ1-5; 9 positions agree with TRBD1. Germline V gene data show CDR1 as LGHNA and CDR2 as YSLEER. The CDR3 consists of 13 residues. V gave up 2 bases and J gave up 13 bases; unmatched junction bases: 6. The CDR3 nucleotides are TGCGCCAGCAGCCAATTTAGGGGGACAGGGCAGCATTTT. Translated, it gives CASSQFRGTGQHF.

This rearrangement joins TRBV7-9 to TRBJ1-1; D is perhaps TRBD1 (6 bases). The CDR3 consists of 16 residues. V lost 2 bases and J 1 base, leaving 14 bases between the germline ends. Germline V gene lookup returns CDR1 SEHNR and CDR2 FQNEAQ (reference sequence). The CDR3: CASSLSSRTENTEAFF. CDR3 nucleotide sequence: TGTGCCAGCAGCTTATCTTCGCGGACAGAGAACACTGAAGCTTTCTTT.

The chain links TRBV24-1 to TRBJ2-3, with 10 bases identical to TRBD1. The germline gives CDR1 KGHDR, CDR2 SFDVKD. The ends lost 3 bases at V and 4 bases at J; junction bases unmatched: 12. The CDR3 length is 18 residues. The chain's CDR3 is CATSDPTLKTGGPDTQYF. The CDR3 coding sequence is TGTGCCACCAGTGATCCTACTTTGAAGACAGGGGGCCCAGATACGCAGTATTTT.

This clone was found once. This chain joins TRBV4-3 and TRBJ2-5; D unclear. CDR3 length equals 15 residues. Trimming removed 0 bases from V and 5 bases from J, with 13 bases in between. Germline V lookup: CDR1 LGHNA, CDR2 YSLEER. The CDR3 coding sequence is TGCGCCAGCAGCCAAGAAAGGCAGGCCTGGGAGACCCAGTACTTC. Its translation is CASSQERQAWETQYF.

This chain links TRBV9 with TRBJ1-3, with D unclear. Trimming stripped 0 bases from V and 8 bases from J, with 15 bases between. There are 15 residues in the CDR3. Germline values: CDR1 SGDLS, CDR2 YYNGEE. DNA for the CDR3: TGTGCCAGCAGCGTAGCTGGGAGGAGGGAAGACACCATATATTTT. Encoded protein: CASSVAGRREDTIYF.

The gene calls are TRBV2 and TRBJ1-3; D may be TRBD1 (5 bases). V lost 7 bases and J 0 bases, leaving 13 bases between the germline ends. There are 15 residues in the CDR3. CDR1 and CDR2 from the germline V gene are SNHLY and FYNNEI. DNA of the CDR3: TGTGCCAGCACGGGGGACTCCTACTCTGGAAACACCATATATTTT. It translates to CASTGDSYSGNTIYF.

This sequence joins TRBV30 and TRBJ2-3, with D perhaps matching TRBD1 (6 bases). Germline V gives CDR1 GTSNPN, CDR2 SVGIG (reference sequence). CDR3 length: 13 residues. V was clipped by 3 bases and J by 6 bases, with 13 bases between them. The CDR3 spells CAWSHRTGDTQYF. In DNA form, the CDR3 reads TGTGCCTGGAGCCACCGAACAGGGGATACGCAGTATTTT.

V usage is TRBV5-6 and J usage is TRBJ2-6; D perhaps matches TRBD1 (5 bases). This CDR3 comprises 15 residues. CDR1 and CDR2 from the germline V gene are SGHDT and YYEEEE. Trimming took 4 bases from V and 4 from J, leaving 12 bases between them. The CDR3 loop reads CASSPLGPGANVLTF. Here the CDR3 DNA reads TGTGCCAGCAGCCCCCTGGGGCCGGGGGCCAACGTCCTGACTTTC. Based on the CDR3 plus reference TRBV5-6 and TRBJ2-6, the full variable domain is DAGVTQSPTHLIKTRGQQVTLRCSPKSGHDTVSWYQQALGQGPQFIFQYYEEEERQRGNFPDRFSGHQFPNYSSELNVNALLLGDSALYLCASSPLGPGANVLTFGAGSRLTVL.

The chain has TRBV4-3 and TRBJ2-6; D is unresolved. In germline, CDR1 is LGHNA, CDR2 YSLEER. The CDR3 runs to 17 residues. The germline V and J ends were trimmed by 0 bases and 0 bases, with 9 bases remaining between them. The CDR3 is CASSQEAGASGANVLTF. The CDR3 coding sequence is TGCGCCAGCAGCCAAGAGGCCGGAGCCTCTGGGGCCAACGTCCTGACTTTC.

The chain couples TRBV19 to TRBJ1-4, with 10 positions matching TRBD1. With V trimmed by 9 bases and J by 12 bases, 10 bases remained unmatched. The CDR3 contains 13 residues. Germline loops: CDR1 LNHDA, CDR2 SQIVND (reference sequence). Here the CDR3 DNA reads TGTGCCAGCCGGGACAGGGGCCTAGAGGAACTGTTTTTT. Translated, it gives CASRDRGLEELFF.

This chain joins TRBV12-2 and TRBJ1-3; the table names TRBD1, a call not compared with the DNA. TRBV12-2 is noted as a pseudogene. The CDR3 loop spans 14 amino acids. CDR3 protein: CASRLAGARNTIYF. The CDR3 DNA follows: TGTGCAAGTCGCTTAGCAGGGGCCAGAAACACCATATATTTT.

The J gene is TRBJ1-2, the V gene TRBV6-1; D unresolved. This CDR3 contains 13 residues. The V end lost 2 bases, the J end lost 8 bases, and 12 bases lay between the germline ends. Germline V gene data show CDR1 as MNHNS and CDR2 as SASEGT. In nucleotides, the CDR3 is TGTGCCAGCAGTGAAACCGGGATAGGGGGCTACACCTTC. Translation: CASSETGIGGYTF.

V is TRBV2 and J is TRBJ1-5, with unresolved D. The CDR3 consists of 13 residues. Between the trimmed V and J ends, which lost 5 bases and 9 bases, there was a span of 14 bases. Germline loops: CDR1 SNHLY, CDR2 FYNNEI. Written as DNA, the CDR3 is TGTGCCAGCAGTCTCTCCTTTTCAGGGCCCCAGCATTTT. This gives the protein CASSLSFSGPQHF.